These T cell receptor beta chains were read from a single sample in a study of OX40 agonist ivuxolimab in advanced cancers. Produced via immunoSEQ multiplex PCR; TCRdb's table is partial and in-frame only. The sample lists roughly 48,000 clones, almost 80% seen once, with approximately 8% in the top ten. The material sequenced was CD4+ or CD8+ T cells sorted from blood, taken in a trial of the OX40 agonist ivuxolimab. Receptors were obtained from an adult with an advanced solid tumor such as melanoma, head and neck, liver or kidney cancer. Each CDR3 is given with its conserved first and last residue. Each record gives: V gene, J gene, CDR3 protein.

v_gene: TRBV4-1; j_gene: TRBJ1-1; CDR3aa: CASSQNLGANTEAFF
v_gene: TRBV5-4; j_gene: TRBJ1-2; CDR3aa: CASSLRGTGGMLGGYTF
v_gene: TRBV10-2; j_gene: TRBJ2-5; CDR3aa: CASSVGTTQGTQYF
v_gene: TRBV7-2; j_gene: TRBJ2-5; CDR3aa: CASSSTRQETQYF
v_gene: TRBV10-2; j_gene: TRBJ1-2; CDR3aa: CASSRGGGDYGYTF
v_gene: TRBV7-8; j_gene: TRBJ2-1; CDR3aa: CASSLMAGSYNEQFF
v_gene: TRBV11-2; j_gene: TRBJ2-5; CDR3aa: CASSPGTSGGGEETQYF
v_gene: TRBV29-1; j_gene: TRBJ1-2; CDR3aa: CVTGHNYGYTF
v_gene: TRBV6-5; j_gene: TRBJ2-7; CDR3aa: CASSRTSDPSYEQYF
v_gene: TRBV28; j_gene: TRBJ1-1; CDR3aa: CASSLGGGTEAFF
v_gene: TRBV2; j_gene: TRBJ1-1; CDR3aa: CASILEGTNTEAFF
v_gene: TRBV27; j_gene: TRBJ1-1; CDR3aa: CASRKQGNTEAFF
v_gene: TRBV29-1; j_gene: TRBJ2-7; CDR3aa: CSVGGDYEQYF
v_gene: TRBV5-5; j_gene: TRBJ1-2; CDR3aa: CASSTQDRGYTF
v_gene: TRBV29-1; j_gene: TRBJ2-1; CDR3aa: CSVEGAPIPHNEQFF
v_gene: TRBV27; j_gene: TRBJ2-2; CDR3aa: CASSLDAGQGAGELFF
v_gene: TRBV9; j_gene: TRBJ1-1; CDR3aa: CARVRQGDMNTEAFF
v_gene: TRBV20-1; j_gene: TRBJ2-7; CDR3aa: CSAHLIYEQYF
v_gene: TRBV19; j_gene: TRBJ2-1; CDR3aa: CASASGPNNEQFF
v_gene: TRBV7-9; j_gene: TRBJ1-2; CDR3aa: CASSLPGNAYGYTF
v_gene: TRBV12-5; j_gene: TRBJ1-1; CDR3aa: CASGLTPTGRVIEAFF
v_gene: TRBV7-9; j_gene: TRBJ1-3; CDR3aa: CASSLEAGEPGNTIYF
v_gene: TRBV4-1; j_gene: TRBJ2-1; CDR3aa: CASRGRLENEQFF
v_gene: TRBV19; j_gene: TRBJ2-1; CDR3aa: CASREAGGGGANEQFF
v_gene: TRBV6-5; j_gene: TRBJ2-7; CDR3aa: CASSSGLRTGEQYF
v_gene: TRBV2; j_gene: TRBJ2-1; CDR3aa: CASSVTSVEIEQFF
v_gene: TRBV18; j_gene: TRBJ2-4; CDR3aa: CASSPPVGVKNIQYF
v_gene: TRBV7-9; j_gene: TRBJ1-1; CDR3aa: CASSLVSANTEAFF
v_gene: TRBV18; j_gene: TRBJ2-7; CDR3aa: CASSPPQGSFYEQYF
v_gene: TRBV18; j_gene: TRBJ2-6; CDR3aa: CASSRPSGANVLTF
v_gene: TRBV7-7; j_gene: TRBJ2-5; CDR3aa: CASSRTLSETQYF
v_gene: TRBV6-6; j_gene: TRBJ1-4; CDR3aa: CASGRANEKLFF
v_gene: TRBV14; j_gene: TRBJ2-7; CDR3aa: CASSPLGGNVYEQYF
v_gene: TRBV9; j_gene: TRBJ2-1; CDR3aa: CASSVTSYNEQFF
v_gene: TRBV5-1; j_gene: TRBJ1-1; CDR3aa: CASSLAGQGRTEAFF
v_gene: TRBV19; j_gene: TRBJ2-1; CDR3aa: CASTLAGGRGNEQFF
v_gene: TRBV9; j_gene: TRBJ2-1; CDR3aa: CASSVEAGVGNEQFF
v_gene: TRBV28; j_gene: TRBJ1-2; CDR3aa: CASSRDRIDLSYGYTF
v_gene: TRBV6-1; j_gene: TRBJ2-7; CDR3aa: CASSGSGKSLSYEQYF
v_gene: TRBV5-1; j_gene: TRBJ2-5; CDR3aa: CASSLGQGQETQYF
v_gene: TRBV7-9; j_gene: TRBJ1-1; CDR3aa: CASSLFGGTEAFF
v_gene: TRBV2; j_gene: TRBJ2-1; CDR3aa: CASSPLAVPYNEQFF
v_gene: TRBV7-9; j_gene: TRBJ1-2; CDR3aa: CASSLSGQGNGYTF
v_gene: TRBV29-1; j_gene: TRBJ1-5; CDR3aa: CSVPIRGQAPQHF